A selection of T cell receptor beta chains follows, all from one sample in a study of T cell changes during pregnancy in multiple sclerosis. The protocol was immunoSEQ multiplex PCR, while the TCRdb copy is restricted to in-frame clones and leaves out a portion. The table has around 60,000 clones, roughly 93% seen once; the top ten hold over 1.5%. The starting material was peripheral blood, obtained after pregnancy. These receptors were obtained from a female donor with multiple sclerosis, enrolled in a pregnancy study. CDR3s include the opening cysteine and the closing phenylalanine or tryptophan. The D gene is left open where the match is weak. The size of a clone is reported for some rows only, either as once, few or many, or as a class for expanded clones.

V gene	clone size	J gene	D gene	CDR3 protein	CDR3 DNA
TRBV29-1	.	TRBJ2-3	.	CSVEDQAKSWATDTQYF	TGCAGCGTTGAAGATCAGGCCAAGAGTTGGGCCACAGATACGCAGTATTTT
TRBV11-2	.	TRBJ2-2	.	CASAKRNRPRRDTGELFF	TGTGCCAGCGCCAAGCGGAACCGTCCGAGAAGGGACACCGGGGAGCTGTTTTTT
TRBV4-2	.	TRBJ1-2	.	CASSQDAAAYGYTF	TGTGCCAGCAGCCAAGATGCGGCGGCTTATGGCTACACCTTC
TRBV7-2	.	TRBJ2-7	.	CASSLGSLQGYEQYF	TGTGCCAGCAGCTTAGGGTCTCTACAGGGCTACGAGCAGTACTTC
TRBV7-2	.	TRBJ2-3	.	CASSSLPRGGIGRDTQYF	TGTGCCAGCAGCTCCTTACCCCGCGGAGGGATTGGGCGAGATACGCAGTATTTT
TRBV4-1	.	TRBJ2-7	TRBD1	CASSLQGPKSSYEQYF	TGCGCCAGCAGCCTACAGGGGCCCAAAAGCTCCTACGAGCAGTACTTC
TRBV7-6	.	TRBJ2-3	.	CASSLSGSSTDTQYF	TGTGCCAGCAGCTTAAGCGGATCTAGCACAGATACGCAGTATTTT
TRBV4-2	.	TRBJ2-5	TRBD2	CASSQDPSGSVRETQYF	TGTGCCAGCAGCCAAGATCCTAGCGGGAGTGTCAGGGAGACCCAGTACTTC
TRBV21-1	.	TRBJ2-1	.	CASSATSGQGNEQFF	TGTGCCAGCAGCGCGACTAGCGGGCAAGGAAATGAGCAGTTCTTC
TRBV9	.	TRBJ2-1	.	CASSVGAEPYNEQFF	TGTGCCAGCAGCGTAGGAGCGGAACCTTACAATGAGCAGTTCTTC
TRBV7-2	.	TRBJ2-7	TRBD2	CASSWGGGYEQYF	TGTGCCAGCAGCTGGGGCGGGGGCTACGAGCAGTACTTC
TRBV28	.	TRBJ2-5	TRBD1	CASSSTGGGETQYF	TGTGCCAGCAGTTCAACAGGGGGCGGAGAGACCCAGTACTTC
TRBV14	.	TRBJ1-1	.	CASSQGQNTEAFF	TGTGCCAGCAGCCAAGGGCAGAACACTGAAGCTTTCTTT
TRBV29-1	.	TRBJ1-2	.	CSVERQGKFGYTF	TGCAGCGTTGAGAGGCAGGGTAAATTTGGCTACACCTTC
TRBV2	.	TRBJ2-5	.	CASIPHRSYQETQYF	TGTGCCAGCATTCCACACAGGTCTTACCAAGAGACCCAGTACTTC
TRBV27	once	TRBJ1-6	TRBD1	CASSFLTGGSGSPLHF	TGTGCCAGCAGTTTCCTTACAGGGGGGAGTGGTTCACCCCTCCACTTT
TRBV28	.	TRBJ1-2	TRBD1	CASRSAGTGGYGYTF	TGTGCCAGCAGATCCGCCGGGACAGGGGGCTATGGCTACACCTTC
TRBV9	.	TRBJ2-1	TRBD2	CASSTERERPNEQFF	TGTGCCAGCAGTACGGAGCGGGAGAGACCCAATGAGCAGTTCTTC
TRBV11-2	.	TRBJ1-5	.	CASSLVGQGQPQHF	TGTGCCAGCAGCTTAGTCGGGCAGGGTCAGCCCCAGCATTTT
TRBV5-1	.	TRBJ2-7	TRBD1	CASSLELDRDEQYF	TGCGCCAGCAGCTTGGAACTAGACAGGGACGAGCAGTACTTC
TRBV5-4	.	TRBJ2-6	.	CASSLSSGANVLTF	TGTGCCAGCAGCCTAAGCTCTGGGGCCAACGTCCTGACTTTC
TRBV4-2	.	TRBJ2-1	TRBD2	CASSGAGGRSYNEQFF	TGTGCCAGCAGTGGCGCGGGAGGGAGATCCTACAATGAGCAGTTCTTC
TRBV15	.	TRBJ2-7	.	CATSRDLPYEQYF	TGTGCCACCAGCAGAGATCTCCCCTACGAGCAGTACTTC
TRBV7-9	.	TRBJ2-3	TRBD2	CASSWTSERPDTQYF	TGTGCCAGCAGCTGGACTAGTGAGAGGCCAGATACGCAGTATTTT
TRBV4-3	.	TRBJ2-7	.	CASSQGQGKAYEQYF	TGCGCCAGCAGCCAAGGGCAGGGGAAGGCCTACGAGCAGTACTTC
TRBV27	.	TRBJ2-1	TRBD2	CASSPRTSEPYNEQFF	TGTGCCAGCAGTCCCCGAACTAGCGAACCCTACAATGAGCAGTTCTTC
TRBV9	.	TRBJ2-5	.	CASSVPGGTQYF	TGTGCCAGCAGCGTACCAGGTGGGACCCAGTACTTC
TRBV5-4	.	TRBJ1-2	.	CASSIPGQSYGYTF	TGTGCCAGCAGCATACCTGGACAGAGCTATGGCTACACCTTC
TRBV5-1	.	TRBJ2-2	TRBD2	CASSDTSGRAANTGELFF	TGCGCCAGCAGCGATACTAGCGGGAGGGCCGCGAACACCGGGGAGCTGTTTTTT
TRBV20-1	.	TRBJ2-7	.	CSATDGIQQYF	TGCAGTGCTACGGACGGGATCCAGCAGTACTTC
TRBV2	.	TRBJ2-7	TRBD2	CASTLRASGVYEQYF	TGTGCCAGCACCCTTCGGGCTAGCGGAGTCTACGAGCAGTACTTC
TRBV6-6	.	TRBJ2-7	TRBD2	CASGPSGRPYEQYF	TGTGCCAGCGGCCCTAGCGGGAGGCCCTACGAGCAGTACTTC
TRBV6-4	.	TRBJ2-3	TRBD2	CASSTTSGSTDTQYF	TGTGCCAGCAGTACGACTAGCGGGAGCACAGATACGCAGTATTTT
TRBV9	once	TRBJ2-5	TRBD2	CASSEYSGRALETQYF	TGTGCCAGCAGCGAATATAGCGGGAGGGCCCTGGAGACCCAGTACTTC
TRBV2	.	TRBJ2-3	TRBD1	CASRRSGQGYTDTQYF	TGTGCCAGCCGTCGTTCGGGACAGGGTTACACAGATACGCAGTATTTT
TRBV13	.	TRBJ1-5	.	CASNPRESAPNQPQHF	TGTGCCAGCAACCCAAGGGAGTCGGCCCCCAATCAGCCCCAGCATTTT
TRBV29-1	.	TRBJ1-3	.	CSVGSGSSGNTIYF	TGCAGCGTTGGAAGCGGGAGCTCTGGAAACACCATATATTTT